The 5 T cell receptor beta chains below all came from one sample that was sequenced in a study of blood T cell repertoires in COVID-19. Profiled with immunoSEQ multiplex PCR; TCRdb holds only in-frame clones, not every one. Here the sample spans 50,000 to 70,000 clones, just over 85% being singletons. The sample taken for sequencing was peripheral blood. The source is a man aged 55 to 69 with acute or convalescent COVID-19.

The chain joins TRBV28 to TRBJ2-1; TRBD1 aligns across 7 bases. V lost 3 bases and J lost 0; bases outside the gene matches: 5. Germline CDR1 MDHEN, CDR2 SYDVKM. The CDR3 runs 16 residues. Written as DNA, the CDR3 is TGTGCCAGCAGTTTTGGACAGGTCCTCTCCTACAATGAGCAGTTCTTC. It codes for CASSFGQVLSYNEQFF.

The chain uses TRBV19 and TRBJ2-7; TRBD1 agrees at 11 bases. The CDR3 loop spans 16 amino acids. Trimming removed 3 bases from V and 4 bases from J; junction bases left unmatched: 8. Looked up from germline, CDR1 is LNHDA and CDR2 is SQIVND (reference sequence). CDR3 DNA sequence: TGTGCCAGTAGTATGGCACCGGACAGGGGGCTTTACGAGCAGTACTTC. Protein sequence: CASSMAPDRGLYEQYF.

The rearrangement uses TRBV9 and TRBJ2-2, with 10 bases lining up with TRBD1. CDR1 is SGDLS and CDR2 is YYNGEE in the germline V gene. V lost 4 bases to trimming and J lost 0 bases; unmatched junction nucleotides: 9. CDR3 length equals 18 residues. CDR3 sequence (DNA): TGTGCCAGCAGCCCCAGGGGGGGACAGGGGTCGAACACCGGGGAGCTGTTTTTT. It is translated as CASSPRGGQGSNTGELFF.

The chain has TRBV2 and TRBJ1-3; D call uncertain. Trimming took off 6 bases at V and 0 bases at J, with 15 bases between the two ends. Germline V gives CDR1 SNHLY, CDR2 FYNNEI. CDR3 length equals 16 residues. The CDR3 reads CASSLSENSSGNTIYF. DNA of the CDR3: TGTGCCAGCAGCTTAAGCGAGAATAGCTCTGGAAACACCATATATTTT.

This sequence joins TRBV11-3 and TRBJ2-1, with 10 bases that match TRBD2. Germline-derived CDR1 and CDR2 are SGHNT and YENEEA. Trimming at V came to 0 bases and at J to 9 bases, leaving 5 bases not matched to a gene. CDR3 size: 15 residues. The DNA for the CDR3 is TGTGCCAGCAGCTTAGATTCCCTAGCGGGAGTTGAGCAGTTCTTC. The encoded protein is CASSLDSLAGVEQFF.